Shown below are 17 T cell receptor beta chains from a single sample sequenced in a study of blood T cells in healthy people across ages. A second PCR, run for roughly 7 to 11 cycles, used a sample-barcoded 5' primer plus a J-beta primer mix. TCRdb analysed the 5' RACE reads with MiXCR anew, one entry per CDR3 protein. The sample has approximately 850,000 distinct CDR3 sequences; roughly 64% are singletons. The sample comprised blood. All receptors derive from a man aged 30 to 39 in good health.

The chain has TRBV11-2 and TRBJ1-4, with no clear D. The germline CDR1 and CDR2 sequences are SGHAT and FQNNGV. Trimming took off 2 bases at V and 4 bases at J, with 14 bases between the two ends. The CDR3 runs 16 residues. The CDR3 protein is CASSLIGRIGNEKLFF. The CDR3 bases are TGTGCCAGCAGCTTAATAGGGCGGATCGGTAATGAAAAACTGTTTTTT.

There are a few counts of this clonotype. The chain uses TRBV3-1 and TRBJ2-5, with unresolved D. There are 16 residues in the CDR3. Germline V gene data show CDR1 as LGHDT and CDR2 as YNNKEL (reference sequence). V shed 0 bases and J shed 2 bases, with 13 bases lying between them. The CDR3 DNA follows: TGTGCCAGCAGCCAAGATCCCGGGCGCTCGCAAGAGACCCAGTACTTC. Translated, it gives CASSQDPGRSQETQYF.

In this sample, this clonotype turned up a few times. The chain joins TRBV29-1 to TRBJ2-1; TRBD2 is a possible D gene (6 bases). From germline, CDR1 is SQVTM and CDR2 ANQGSEA. V was pared by 4 bases and J by 1 base, with 20 bases between. The CDR3 has 17 amino acids. The CDR3 DNA is TGCAGCGTTGGCCGGGGCGGGGTGACTGGGTCCTACAATGAGCAGTTCTTC. Residues: CSVGRGGVTGSYNEQFF.

This chain connects TRBV20-1 to TRBJ2-7; no firm D call. This CDR3 contains 11 residues. Trimming took 6 bases from V and 4 from J, leaving 10 bases between them. Germline loops: CDR1 DFQATT, CDR2 SNEGSKA (reference sequence). The CDR3 here is CSAADQYEQYF. CDR3 bases: TGCAGTGCCGCAGACCAATACGAGCAGTACTTC.

The rearrangement uses TRBV7-2 and TRBJ2-3, with D possibly matching TRBD2 (6 bases). CDR3 length: 18 residues. V dropped 2 bases and J dropped 0 bases, with 18 bases sitting between them. The V gene's germline CDR1 is SGHTA and CDR2 FQGNSA. Written as DNA, the CDR3 is TGTGCCAGCAGCTTATCGCGCTTCAGCGGGTGGAGCACAGATACGCAGTATTTT. The encoded protein is CASSLSRFSGWSTDTQYF.

The chain carries TRBV29-1 and TRBJ2-1; the D is unclear. In germline, CDR1 is SQVTM, CDR2 ANQGSEA. The V and J ends lost 3 bases and 5 bases respectively, with 14 bases between them. This CDR3 is built from 14 residues. CDR3 protein: CSVDPLTKNNEQFF. Here the CDR3 DNA reads TGCAGCGTTGATCCTTTGACAAAGAACAATGAGCAGTTCTTC.

The rearrangement uses TRBV7-9 and TRBJ2-3; D gene uncertain. Trimming left V 5 bases short and J 1 base short, with 13 bases between. Per germline, CDR1 SEHNR and CDR2 FQNEAQ (reference sequence). The CDR3 has 15 amino acids. CDR3 protein: CASSPTIRGTDTQYF. In DNA form, the CDR3 reads TGTGCCAGCAGCCCAACCATCCGTGGCACAGATACGCAGTATTTT.

A few counts support this clonotype. The chain couples TRBV20-1 to TRBJ2-7; D remains ambiguous. Trimming shortened V by 3 bases and J by 5 bases, and 14 bases separated the two germline ends. CDR1 is DFQATT and CDR2 is SNEGSKA in the germline V gene (reference sequence). The CDR3 totals 13 residues. CDR3 nucleotides: TGCAGTGCTAGGGGGTTAGCTTACCACGAGCAGTACTTC. This sequence encodes CSARGLAYHEQYF.

Only a few counts were recorded for this clonotype. This chain connects TRBV6-2 or TRBV6-3 to TRBJ1-2; no definite D call. Looked up from germline, CDR1 is MNHEY and CDR2 is SVGEGT. V lost 2 bases, J lost 8 bases, and 9 bases lay in between. The CDR3 is 12 residues long. The CDR3, as DNA: TGTGCCAGCAGTTACGTGGGAAGGGGCTACACCTTC. This sequence encodes CASSYVGRGYTF.

J is TRBJ2-1 and V is TRBV6-4, with 9 bases matching TRBD2. CDR3 length equals 15 residues. The germline CDR1 and CDR2 sequences are MRHNA and SNTAGT. The V gene end was trimmed by 10 bases and the J gene end by 12 bases; junction bases not matched to a gene: 19. The chain's CDR3 is CATRPRTSDSRGQFF. CDR3 DNA sequence: TGTGCCACACGTCCTCGGACTAGCGACTCTCGGGGGCAGTTCTTC.

This chain links TRBV10-3 with TRBJ2-5, with D possibly being TRBD2 (5 bases). Germline values: CDR1 ENHRY, CDR2 SYGVKD. Trimming cost V 4 bases and J 11 bases, with 23 bases left between them. The CDR3 consists of 15 residues. The CDR3 DNA is TGTGCCATCAGTGGAAAGGCCCCCCGGGGTAATGAGCAGTACTTC. Translated: CAISGKAPRGNEQYF.

The chain is built from TRBV7-2 and TRBJ1-2; 9 bases are a match to TRBD1. Germline CDR1 and CDR2: SGHTA and FQGNSA. This CDR3 has 14 residues. J was trimmed by 6 bases and V by 5 bases; bases with no gene match: 7. The CDR3 bases are TGTGCCAGCAGCAGCACAGGGGGCGAAGATGGCTACACCTTC. Protein product: CASSSTGGEDGYTF.

Regarding this clonotype: A much larger clone differs from this one at a single base, so this may be a read error. The chain links TRBV12-3 or TRBV12-4 to TRBJ1-1; D unresolved. The CDR3 totals 12 residues. CDR3 nucleotides: TGTGTCAGCAGCTGGGGATGGTATGAAGCTTTCTTT. Amino acid sequence: CVSSWGWYEAFF.

The chain carries TRBV6-5 and TRBJ1-6; D not certain. V lost 6 bases and J 10 bases, leaving 4 bases between the germline ends. Germline assignment: CDR1 MNHEY and CDR2 SVGAGI. The CDR3 is 10 residues long. In DNA form, the CDR3 reads TGTGCCAGCAGAGGGTCACCCCTCCACTTT. Its protein product is CASRGSPLHF.

The chain carries TRBV25-1 and TRBJ2-7, with D unresolved. The V and J ends lost 3 bases and 3 bases respectively, with 6 bases between them. This CDR3 has 12 amino acids. Germline-derived CDR1 and CDR2 are MGHDK and SYGVNS. The CDR3 is CASSDHYYEQYF. CDR3 nucleotides: TGTGCCAGCAGTGACCACTACTACGAGCAGTACTTC.

The J gene is TRBJ2-7, the V gene TRBV9; a possible D gene is TRBD2 (6 bases). The CDR3 consists of 14 residues. CDR1 SGDLS and CDR2 YYNGEE come from the germline V gene. The ends were cut back, 0 bases at V and 1 base at J, with 8 bases in the middle. The CDR3 sequence: CASSVGGLSYEQYF. The CDR3 nucleotides read TGTGCCAGCAGCGTAGGTGGACTATCCTACGAGCAGTACTTC.

V and J are TRBV20-1 and TRBJ1-1, with D hard to call. This CDR3 has 14 amino acids. Trimming shortened V by 4 bases and J by 3 bases, and 15 bases separated the two germline ends. The germline V gene has CDR1 DFQATT and CDR2 SNEGSKA (reference sequence). This CDR3 reads CSATSPIGYTEAFF. The CDR3 DNA is TGCAGTGCTACAAGCCCCATAGGTTACACTGAAGCTTTCTTT.